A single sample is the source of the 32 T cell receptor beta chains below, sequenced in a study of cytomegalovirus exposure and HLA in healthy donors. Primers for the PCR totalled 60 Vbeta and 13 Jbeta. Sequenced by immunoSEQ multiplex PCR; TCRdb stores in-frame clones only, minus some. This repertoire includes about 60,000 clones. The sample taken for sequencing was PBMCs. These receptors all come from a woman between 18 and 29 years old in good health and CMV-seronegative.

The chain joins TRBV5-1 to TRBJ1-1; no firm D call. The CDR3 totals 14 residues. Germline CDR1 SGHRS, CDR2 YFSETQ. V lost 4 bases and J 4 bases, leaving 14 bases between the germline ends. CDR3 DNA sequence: TGCGCCAGCAGCCCAGGAGGAACCCGCACTGAAGCTTTCTTT. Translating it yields CASSPGGTRTEAFF.

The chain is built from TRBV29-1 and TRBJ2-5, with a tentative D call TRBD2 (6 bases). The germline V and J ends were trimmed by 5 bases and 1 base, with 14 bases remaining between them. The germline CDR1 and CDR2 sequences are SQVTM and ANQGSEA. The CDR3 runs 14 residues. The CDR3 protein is CSVLYAGTQETQYF. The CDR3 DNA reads TGCAGCGTTTTATACGCGGGGACCCAAGAGACCCAGTACTTC.

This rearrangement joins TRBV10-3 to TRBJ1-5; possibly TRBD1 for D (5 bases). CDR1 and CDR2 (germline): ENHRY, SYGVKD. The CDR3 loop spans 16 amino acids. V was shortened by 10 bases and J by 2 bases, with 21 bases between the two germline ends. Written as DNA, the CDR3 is TGTGCCACCGCCGATTTTCAGGGAAGCGGCAATCAGCCCCAGCATTTT. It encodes CATADFQGSGNQPQHF.

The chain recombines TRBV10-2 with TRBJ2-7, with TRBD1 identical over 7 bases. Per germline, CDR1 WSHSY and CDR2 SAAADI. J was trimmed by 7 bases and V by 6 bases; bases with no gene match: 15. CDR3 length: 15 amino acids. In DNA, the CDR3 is TGCGCCAGCAGGCTCCGGAGACAGGGCGTCGAGGAGCAGTACTTC. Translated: CASRLRRQGVEEQYF.

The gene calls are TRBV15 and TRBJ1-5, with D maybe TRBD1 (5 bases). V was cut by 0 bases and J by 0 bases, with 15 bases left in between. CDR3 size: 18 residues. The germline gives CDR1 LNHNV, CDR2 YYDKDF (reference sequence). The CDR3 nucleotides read TGTGCCACCAGCAGAGATGGCGGGGGTAGTTATAGCAATCAGCCCCAGCATTTT. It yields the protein CATSRDGGGSYSNQPQHF.

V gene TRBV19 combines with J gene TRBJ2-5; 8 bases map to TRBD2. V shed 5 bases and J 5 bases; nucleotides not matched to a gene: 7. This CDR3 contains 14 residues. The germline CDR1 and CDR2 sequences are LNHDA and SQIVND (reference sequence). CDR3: CASSGPRGGETQYF. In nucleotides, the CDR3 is TGTGCCAGTAGTGGGCCCCGGGGGGGGGAGACCCAGTACTTC.

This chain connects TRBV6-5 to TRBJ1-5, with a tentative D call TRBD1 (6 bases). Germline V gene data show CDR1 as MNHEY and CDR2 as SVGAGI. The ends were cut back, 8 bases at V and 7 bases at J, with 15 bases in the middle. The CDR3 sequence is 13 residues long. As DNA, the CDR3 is TGTGCCAGCCAGTACAGGGCGGCGCAGCCCCAGCATTTT. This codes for CASQYRAAQPQHF.

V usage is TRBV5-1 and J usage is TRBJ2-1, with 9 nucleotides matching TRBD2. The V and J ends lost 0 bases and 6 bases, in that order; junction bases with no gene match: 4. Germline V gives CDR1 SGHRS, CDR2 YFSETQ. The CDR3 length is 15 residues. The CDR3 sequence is CASSLGLAGFNEQFF. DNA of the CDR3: TGCGCCAGCAGCTTGGGCCTAGCGGGGTTCAATGAGCAGTTCTTC.

CDR3 region: CASSFFGQGNMYEQYF. The CDR3, as DNA: TGTGCCAGCAGCTTCTTCGGACAGGGGAATATGTACGAGCAGTACTTC. This sequence joins TRBV7-9 and TRBJ2-7, with 9 bases that match TRBD1. Looked up from germline, CDR1 is SEHNR and CDR2 is FQNEAQ (reference sequence). V was pared by 3 bases and J by 4 bases, with 10 bases of the junction left unmatched. The CDR3 consists of 16 residues. The whole variable domain, remainder taken from reference TRBV7-9 and TRBJ2-7, is DTGVSQNPRHKITKRGQNVTFRCDPISEHNRLYWYRQTLGQGPEFLTYFQNEAQLEKSRLLSDRFSAERPKGSFSTLEIQRTEQGDSAMYLCASSFFGQGNMYEQYFGPGTRLTVT.

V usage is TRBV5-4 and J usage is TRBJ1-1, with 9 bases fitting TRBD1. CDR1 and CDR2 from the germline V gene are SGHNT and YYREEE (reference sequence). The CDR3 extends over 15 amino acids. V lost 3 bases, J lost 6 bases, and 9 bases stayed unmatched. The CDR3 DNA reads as TGTGCCAGCAGCTGGGGGACAGGGATGAATGCTGAAGCTTTCTTT. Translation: CASSWGTGMNAEAFF.

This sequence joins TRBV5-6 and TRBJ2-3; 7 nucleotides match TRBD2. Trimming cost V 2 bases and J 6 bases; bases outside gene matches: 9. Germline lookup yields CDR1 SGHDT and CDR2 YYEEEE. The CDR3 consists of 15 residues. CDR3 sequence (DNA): TGTGCCAGCAGCTTCGGTGGGAGGGCCACGGATACGCAGTATTTT. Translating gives CASSFGGRATDTQYF.

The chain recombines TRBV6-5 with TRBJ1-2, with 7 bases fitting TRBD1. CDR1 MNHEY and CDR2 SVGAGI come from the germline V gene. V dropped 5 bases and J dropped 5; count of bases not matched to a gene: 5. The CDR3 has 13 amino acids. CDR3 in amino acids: CASSRDRLYGYTF. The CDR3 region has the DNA TGTGCCAGCAGTCGGGACAGACTTTATGGCTACACCTTC.

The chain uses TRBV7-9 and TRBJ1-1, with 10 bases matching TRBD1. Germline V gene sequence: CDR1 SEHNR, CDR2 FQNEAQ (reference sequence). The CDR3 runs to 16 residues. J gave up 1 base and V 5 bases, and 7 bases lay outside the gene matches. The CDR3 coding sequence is TGTGCCAGCAGCGTCGGGACAGGGGCGACGAACACTGAAGCTTTCTTT. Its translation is CASSVGTGATNTEAFF.

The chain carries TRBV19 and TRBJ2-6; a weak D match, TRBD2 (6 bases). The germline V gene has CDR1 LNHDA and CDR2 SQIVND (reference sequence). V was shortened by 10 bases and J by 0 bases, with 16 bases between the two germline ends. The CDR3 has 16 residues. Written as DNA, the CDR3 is TGTGCCACCAAGAGACTAGACCCCTCTGGGGCCAACGTCCTGACTTTC. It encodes CATKRLDPSGANVLTF.

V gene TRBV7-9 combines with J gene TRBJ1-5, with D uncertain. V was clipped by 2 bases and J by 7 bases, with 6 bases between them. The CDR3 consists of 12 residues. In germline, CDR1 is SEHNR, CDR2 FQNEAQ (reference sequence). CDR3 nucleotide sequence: TGTGCCAGCAGCTTACGGGGACAGCCCCAGCATTTT. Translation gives CASSLRGQPQHF.

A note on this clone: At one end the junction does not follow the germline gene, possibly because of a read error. The CDR3 DNA is TGTGCCAGCAACTTAGACAGTAACTATGGCTACACCTTC. As protein: CASNLDSNYGYTF. The V gene is TRBV7-9, the J gene TRBJ1-2; the D gene is possibly TRBD1 (5 bases). Germline V gene lookup returns CDR1 SEHNR and CDR2 FQNEAQ (reference sequence). The CDR3 is made up of 13 amino acids.

The CDR3 spells CASRETGSTDTQYF. The CDR3 DNA reads TGCGCCAGCAGGGAGACAGGGTCCACAGATACGCAGTATTTT. The chain recombines TRBV5-1 with TRBJ2-3; TRBD1 matches at 7 bases. The CDR3 length is 14 residues. Trimming took 5 bases from V and 2 from J; bases not matched to a gene: 5. CDR1 is SGHRS and CDR2 is YFSETQ in the germline V gene.

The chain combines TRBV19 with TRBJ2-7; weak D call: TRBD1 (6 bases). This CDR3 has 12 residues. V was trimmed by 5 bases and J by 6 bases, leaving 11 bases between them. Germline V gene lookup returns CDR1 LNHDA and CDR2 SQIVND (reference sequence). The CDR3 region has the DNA TGTGCCAGTAGTGAAGGACAGTCCGAGCAGTACTTC. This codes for CASSEGQSEQYF.

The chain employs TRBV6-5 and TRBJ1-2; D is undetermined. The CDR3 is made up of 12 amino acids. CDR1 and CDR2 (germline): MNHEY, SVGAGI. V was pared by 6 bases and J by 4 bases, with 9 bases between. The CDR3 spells CASRQLLYGYTF. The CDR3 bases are TGTGCCAGCAGACAGCTCCTCTATGGCTACACCTTC.

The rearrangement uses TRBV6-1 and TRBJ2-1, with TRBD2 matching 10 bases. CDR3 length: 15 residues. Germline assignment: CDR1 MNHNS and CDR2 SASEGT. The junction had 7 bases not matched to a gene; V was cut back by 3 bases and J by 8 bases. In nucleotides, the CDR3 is TGTGCCAGCAGTGAGCGGCTAGCGGGGGTCGATGAGCAGTTCTTC. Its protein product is CASSERLAGVDEQFF.

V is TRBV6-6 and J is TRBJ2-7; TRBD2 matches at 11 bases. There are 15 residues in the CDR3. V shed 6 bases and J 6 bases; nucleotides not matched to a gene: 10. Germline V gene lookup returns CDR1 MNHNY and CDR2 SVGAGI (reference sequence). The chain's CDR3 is CASSPRTSGWSEQYF. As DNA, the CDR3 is TGTGCCAGCAGCCCGAGGACTAGCGGGTGGAGCGAGCAGTACTTC.

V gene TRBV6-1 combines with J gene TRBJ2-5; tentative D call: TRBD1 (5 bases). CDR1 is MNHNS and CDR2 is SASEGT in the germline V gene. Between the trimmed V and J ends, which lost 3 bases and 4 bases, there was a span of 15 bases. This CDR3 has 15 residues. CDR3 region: CASSEVLGAAETQYF. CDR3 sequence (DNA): TGTGCCAGCAGTGAGGTTCTAGGGGCCGCAGAGACCCAGTACTTC.

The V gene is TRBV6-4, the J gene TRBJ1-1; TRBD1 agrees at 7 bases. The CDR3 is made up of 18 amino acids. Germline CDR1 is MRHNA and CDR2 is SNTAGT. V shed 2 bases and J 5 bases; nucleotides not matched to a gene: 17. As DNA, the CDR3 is TGTGCCAGCAGTGACCCCGGACAGGAGGGACTTGGGGAGACTGAAGCTTTCTTT. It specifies CASSDPGQEGLGETEAFF.

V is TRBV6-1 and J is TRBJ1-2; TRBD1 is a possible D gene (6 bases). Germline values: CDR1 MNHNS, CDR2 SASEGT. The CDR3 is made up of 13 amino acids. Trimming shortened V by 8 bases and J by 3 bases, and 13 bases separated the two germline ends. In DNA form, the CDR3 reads TGTGCCAGCGAGGAGGGGGGGCACTATGGCTACACCTTC. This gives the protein CASEEGGHYGYTF.

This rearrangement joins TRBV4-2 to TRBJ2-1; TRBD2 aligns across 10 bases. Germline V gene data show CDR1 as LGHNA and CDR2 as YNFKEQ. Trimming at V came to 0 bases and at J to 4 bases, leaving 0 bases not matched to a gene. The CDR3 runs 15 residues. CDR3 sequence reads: CASSQELAGYNEQFF. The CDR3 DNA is TGTGCCAGCAGCCAAGAACTAGCGGGGTACAATGAGCAGTTCTTC.

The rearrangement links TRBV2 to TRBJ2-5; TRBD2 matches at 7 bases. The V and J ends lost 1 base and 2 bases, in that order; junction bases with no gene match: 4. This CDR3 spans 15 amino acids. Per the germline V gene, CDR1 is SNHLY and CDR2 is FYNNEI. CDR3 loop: CASSEGGSGQETQYF. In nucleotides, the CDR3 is TGTGCCAGCAGTGAAGGGGGTAGCGGGCAAGAGACCCAGTACTTC.

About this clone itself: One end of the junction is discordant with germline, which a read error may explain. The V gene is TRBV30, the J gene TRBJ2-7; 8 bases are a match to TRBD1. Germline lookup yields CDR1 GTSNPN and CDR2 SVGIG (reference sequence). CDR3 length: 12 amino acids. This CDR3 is CAWSQGAPQYTF. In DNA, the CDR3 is TGTGCCTGGAGCCAGGGGGCCCCTCAATATACCTTC.

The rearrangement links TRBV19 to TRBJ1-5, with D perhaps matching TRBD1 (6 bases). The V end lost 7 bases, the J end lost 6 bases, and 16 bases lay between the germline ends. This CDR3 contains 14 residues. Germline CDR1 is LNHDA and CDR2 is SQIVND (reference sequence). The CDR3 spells CASTLQGSGQPQHF. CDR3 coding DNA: TGTGCCAGTACTTTACAGGGCTCGGGTCAGCCCCAGCATTTT.

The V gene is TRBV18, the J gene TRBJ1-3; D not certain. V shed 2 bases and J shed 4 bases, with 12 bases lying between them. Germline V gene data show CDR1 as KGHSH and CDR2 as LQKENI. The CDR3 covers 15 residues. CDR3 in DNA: TGTGCCAGCTCACCAGGTTACAGCCTGGGAAACACCATATATTTT. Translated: CASSPGYSLGNTIYF.

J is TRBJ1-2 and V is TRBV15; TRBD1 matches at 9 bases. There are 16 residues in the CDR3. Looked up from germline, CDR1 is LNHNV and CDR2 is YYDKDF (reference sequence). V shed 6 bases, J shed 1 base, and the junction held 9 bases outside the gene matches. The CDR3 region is CATRRPGTGFNYGYTF. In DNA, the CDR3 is TGTGCCACCAGGCGCCCCGGGACAGGGTTTAACTATGGCTACACCTTC.

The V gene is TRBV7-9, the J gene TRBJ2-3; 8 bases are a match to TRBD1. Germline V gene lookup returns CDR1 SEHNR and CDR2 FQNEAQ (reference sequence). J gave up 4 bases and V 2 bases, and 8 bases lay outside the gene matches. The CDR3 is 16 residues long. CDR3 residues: CASSLLPGQVADTQYF. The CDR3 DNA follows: TGTGCCAGCAGCTTACTCCCGGGACAGGTTGCAGATACGCAGTATTTT. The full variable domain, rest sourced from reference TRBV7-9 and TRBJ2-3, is DTGVSQNPRHKITKRGQNVTFRCDPISEHNRLYWYRQTLGQGPEFLTYFQNEAQLEKSRLLSDRFSAERPKGSFSTLEIQRTEQGDSAMYLCASSLLPGQVADTQYFGPGTRLTVL.

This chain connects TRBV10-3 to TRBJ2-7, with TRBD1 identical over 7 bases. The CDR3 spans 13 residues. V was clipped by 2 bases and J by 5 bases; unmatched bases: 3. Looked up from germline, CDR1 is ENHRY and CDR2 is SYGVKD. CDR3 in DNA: TGTGCCATCAGTGAGGACAGGGACCACGAGCAGTACTTC. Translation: CAISEDRDHEQYF.